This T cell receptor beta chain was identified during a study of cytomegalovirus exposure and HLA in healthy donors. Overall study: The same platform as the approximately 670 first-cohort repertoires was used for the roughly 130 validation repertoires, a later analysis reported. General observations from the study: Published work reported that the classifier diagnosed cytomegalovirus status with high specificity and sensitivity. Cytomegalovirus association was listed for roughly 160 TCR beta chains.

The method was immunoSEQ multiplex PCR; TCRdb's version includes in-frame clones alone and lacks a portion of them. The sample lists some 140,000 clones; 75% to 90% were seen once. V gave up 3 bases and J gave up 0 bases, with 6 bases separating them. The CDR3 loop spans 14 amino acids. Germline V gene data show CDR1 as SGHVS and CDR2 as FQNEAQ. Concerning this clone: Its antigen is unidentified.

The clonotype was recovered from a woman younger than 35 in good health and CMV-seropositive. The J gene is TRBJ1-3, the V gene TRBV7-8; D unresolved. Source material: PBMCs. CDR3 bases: TGTGCCAGCAGCTTTGTCGGCTCTGGAAACACCATATATTTT. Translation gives CASSFVGSGNTIYF.